The entry below gives a single TCR beta chain sequence along with its context. Trimming shortened V by 5 bases and J by 10 bases, and 18 bases separated the two germline ends. The CDR3 is 15 amino acids. Germline values: CDR1 MDHEN, CDR2 SYDVKM. This sample stems from a study of blood T cell repertoires in COVID-19. Study background: The United States, Italy and Spain provided the acute and convalescent COVID-19 samples. The analysed material was cDNA or gDNA that came from T cells, B-cell-depleted T cells, or PBMCs.

Original handling: Amplification of reference gene primers was used by the study to estimate nucleated cell counts. Assay: immunoSEQ multiplex PCR; the TCRdb copy retains only in-frame clones and omits some. The V and J calls and the clone size are those of that table, but D and trimming were determined from the DNA. The sample has around 210,000 clones; 85% are singletons. Input material: peripheral blood. The clonotype comes from a man in his fifties or sixties with COVID-19, enrolled during active disease. V usage is TRBV28 and J usage is TRBJ1-6; a possible D gene is TRBD1 (5 bases). The CDR3 nucleotides are TGTGCCAGCAGTGGGCCCGTGGGGGGAGGGTCACCCCTCCACTTT. Its protein product is CASSGPVGGGSPLHF.